Listed below are T cell receptor beta chains from one sample, sequenced in a study of regulatory T cells in long-lasting Graves disease. TCRdb itself ran the multiplex PCR reads through MiXCR, one entry per CDR3 protein. The data hold around 510,000 distinct CDR3 sequences, with about a fifth observed a single time. Sequenced here: peripheral blood mononuclear cells (PBMCs), sampled when the disease was refractory, from a patient treated with antithyroid drugs. All receptors derive from a female donor with Graves disease. The CDR3 runs from the conserved cysteine through the conserved F or W. Fields, in order: D gene, clone size, J gene, V gene, CDR3 DNA, CDR3 protein. D genes are given only for firm matches. Rows may omit the clone size; those that give it use once, few, many or a size class.

.,.,TRBJ2-7,TRBV5-1,TGCGCCAGCAGCCCCCGGGGGCTCTACGAGCAGTACTTC,CASSPRGLYEQYF
TRBD1,few,TRBJ1-3,TRBV18,TGTGCCAGCTCACCCGTCGGGACAGCCAGCTCTGGAAACACCATATATTTT,CASSPVGTASSGNTIYF
.,.,TRBJ1-2,TRBV4-1,TGCGCCAGCAGCCAAGATCCTGGGGGTATCAACTATGGCTACACCTTC,CASSQDPGGINYGYTF
.,many,TRBJ2-2,TRBV2,TGTGCCAGCAGTGAAAGCACCAGGGGACCGGGGGAGCTGTTTTTT,CASSESTRGPGELFF
.,.,TRBJ1-2,TRBV4-3,TGCGCCAGCAGCCCCAGCGGACAGAACTATGGCTACACCTTC,CASSPSGQNYGYTF
.,many,TRBJ2-7,TRBV12-3/TRBV12-4,TGTGCCAGCAGTTTAGTAGGGGTCTCCAGCTACGAGCAGTACTTC,CASSLVGVSSYEQYF
TRBD2,many,TRBJ2-5,TRBV24-1,TGTGCCACCAGTGACTCTAGCGGGGTAACCCTCCAAGAGACCCAGTACTTC,CATSDSSGVTLQETQYF
.,many,TRBJ1-6,TRBV6-2/TRBV6-3,TGTGCCAGCAGTTCGAGGGGCGGTGATTCACCCCTCCACTTT,CASSSRGGDSPLHF
TRBD2,many,TRBJ2-7,TRBV12-3/TRBV12-4,TGTGCCAGCCACGGGAGGCAGCCTCCCTACGAGCAGTACTTC,CASHGRQPPYEQYF
TRBD1,.,TRBJ2-3,TRBV12-3/TRBV12-4,TGTGCCAGCAGCAACACAGGGGCCCGCGCAGATACGCAGTATTTT,CASSNTGARADTQYF
TRBD2,.,TRBJ2-2,TRBV9,TGTGCCAGCAGCGTATTCCCGGGAGGGGGTACCGGGGAGCTGTTTTTT,CASSVFPGGGTGELFF
.,many,TRBJ2-5,TRBV27,TGTGCCAGCAGTTTTTTGGGCGGGCTTCAAGAGACCCAGTACTTC,CASSFLGGLQETQYF
TRBD2,.,TRBJ2-2,TRBV12-3/TRBV12-4,TGTGCCAGCACTCAACAGGGGTTCCTTGGCACCGAGGGGGCGGGAGGGATAACCGGGGAGCTGTTTTTT,CASTQQGFLGTEGAGGITGELFF
.,few,TRBJ1-5,TRBV19,TGTGCCAGTAGTACAACCTGGGGGAATCAGCCCCAGCATTTT,CASSTTWGNQPQHF
.,many,TRBJ2-7,TRBV6-1,TGTGCCAGCAGTGAAACGACGCATCGCTCCTACGAGCAGTACTTC,CASSETTHRSYEQYF
.,few,TRBJ1-2,TRBV7-9,TGTGCCAGCAGCACAGTCGACTATGGCTACACCTTC,CASSTVDYGYTF
TRBD1,.,TRBJ1-2,TRBV7-8,TGTGCCAGCAGCTTAGTGACAGGGGGTTTGGGCTATGGCTACACCTTC,CASSLVTGGLGYGYTF
.,few,TRBJ1-3,TRBV6-2/TRBV6-3,TGTGCCAGCAGTTACGCTGGAAACACCATATATTTT,CASSYAGNTIYF
.,many,TRBJ1-1,TRBV20-1,TGCAGTGCTCAACACGACATGAACACTGAAGCTTTCTTT,CSAQHDMNTEAFF
.,.,TRBJ2-7,TRBV19,TGTGCCAGTAGTATACAGCCTAAGACATACGAGCAGTACTTC,CASSIQPKTYEQYF
TRBD1,.,TRBJ2-1,TRBV6-1,TGTGCCAGCAGCCCAGGACAGGGTTGGGGGAATGAGCAGTTCTTC,CASSPGQGWGNEQFF
TRBD1,many,TRBJ1-2,TRBV9,TGTGCCAGCAGCGCCTCAGGGGGGAATAACTATGGCTACACCTTC,CASSASGGNNYGYTF
TRBD1,many,TRBJ1-2,TRBV7-2,TGTGCCAGCAGCCCAGGACAGGGTTACTATGGCTACACCTTC,CASSPGQGYYGYTF
.,few,TRBJ1-5,TRBV12-3/TRBV12-4,TGTGCCAGCAGTTTGGACGTAGGCAGGGTTCAGCCCCAGCATTTT,CASSLDVGRVQPQHF
.,many,TRBJ2-5,TRBV12-3/TRBV12-4,TGTGCCAGCAGTTTATGGTCAGAGACCCAGTACTTC,CASSLWSETQYF
TRBD1,few,TRBJ1-5,TRBV7-2,TGTGCCAGCAGCTCAAACAGGGGAGACAATCAGCCCCAGCATTTT,CASSSNRGDNQPQHF
.,.,TRBJ1-3,TRBV30,TGTGCCTGGATCGCTACTGCGGCTGGAAACACCATATATTTT,CAWIATAAGNTIYF
.,many,TRBJ2-7,TRBV11-2,TGTGCCAGCAGCCCGTCGTATTTATCGGGAGAGCAGTACTTC,CASSPSYLSGEQYF
TRBD1,once,TRBJ2-1,TRBV7-2,TGTGCCAGCAGCCCTCACCCGGGACAGGGGCCCTACAATGAGCAGTTCTTC,CASSPHPGQGPYNEQFF
.,few,TRBJ2-6,TRBV29-1,TGCAGCGCCCTGTGGGTCGGGGCCAACGTCCTGACTTTC,CSALWVGANVLTF
TRBD1,.,TRBJ2-5,TRBV30,TGTGCCTGGAGCCTCCCGACAGGGCGCCAAGAGACCCAGTACTTC,CAWSLPTGRQETQYF
.,.,TRBJ2-7,TRBV14,TGTGCCAGCAGCCAAGATACCGGGGGTTACGAGCAGTACTTC,CASSQDTGGYEQYF
.,few,TRBJ2-7,TRBV7-9,TGTGCCAGCAGCTTCCGGACAGACGAGCAGTACTTC,CASSFRTDEQYF